This TCR beta chain was sequenced for a study of T cell responses to AZD1222 COVID-19 vaccine. About the study: Second-dose intervals of approximately 4 or approximately 12 weeks were pooled. Notes on the study in general: Donor demographics were predominantly white British with a female majority; clonal diversity may be underestimated.

The CDR3 is made up of 14 amino acids. With 6 bases clipped from V and 5 bases from J, the junction kept 8 bases outside the gene matches. The germline gives CDR1 MNHEY, CDR2 SMNVEV (reference sequence). Measured with immunoSEQ multiplex PCR; TCRdb has only the in-frame clones, and not every one. The sample contains around 140,000 clones, about 92% of which appear only once. On this clone itself: Its antigen is unknown.

The clonotype was recovered from an adult in good health. The sample in question was peripheral blood, obtained on day 0 of AZD1222 vaccination. The rearrangement links TRBV27 to TRBJ1-2; 8 nucleotides line up with TRBD1. CDR3 residues: CASSYTQGAYGYTF. The CDR3 DNA is TGTGCCAGCAGCTACACCCAGGGGGCGTATGGCTACACCTTC.